Presented here are 7 T cell receptor beta chains from one specimen sequenced in a study of technical replicates of blood from four donors. TCRdb's table, derived via immunoSEQ multiplex PCR, lists solely in-frame clones and lacks some. The repertoire includes just under 85,000 clones, around nine tenths of them detected once, and 0.25% sits in the top ten. Sample: T cells isolated from PBMCs. The receptors originated from a human donor in good health.

V and J are TRBV28 and TRBJ2-7, with a possible D match to TRBD1 (6 bases). CDR1 MDHEN and CDR2 SYDVKM come from the germline V gene. With 3 bases removed from V and 3 bases from J, the gap between germline ends came to 15 bases. The CDR3 is 15 residues long. The CDR3 sequence is CASSFPRVGGYEQYF. Written as DNA, the CDR3 is TGTGCCAGCAGTTTCCCCAGGGTAGGGGGCTACGAGCAGTACTTC.

The V and J genes are TRBV27 and TRBJ2-5; D possibly corresponds to TRBD1 (6 bases). There are 16 residues in the CDR3. Trimming removed 1 base at V and 5 bases at J, with 17 bases between. Per germline, CDR1 MNHEY and CDR2 SMNVEV (reference sequence). This CDR3 reads CASSLFSSQGRETQYF. The CDR3 DNA reads as TGTGCCAGCAGTTTATTTTCGAGCCAGGGGCGGGAGACCCAGTACTTC.

The rearrangement uses TRBV6-6 and TRBJ1-3; the D is unclear. The CDR3 is 16 residues long. The V gene lost 4 bases and the J gene lost 0 bases, with 13 bases spanning the gap. Germline V CDR1 and CDR2: MNHNY, SVGAGI (reference sequence). CDR3 in amino acids: CASSSPGFSSGNTIYF. As DNA, the CDR3 is TGTGCCAGCAGTTCCCCGGGTTTCAGCTCTGGAAACACCATATATTTT.

This chain links TRBV5-4 with TRBJ1-1; no definite D call. Trimming stripped 1 base from V and 5 bases from J, with 9 bases between. Germline V gene data show CDR1 as SGHNT and CDR2 as YYREEE (reference sequence). CDR3 size: 13 residues. This CDR3 reads CASSLRSSTEAFF. The CDR3 region has the DNA TGTGCCAGCAGCTTGCGTTCGAGTACTGAAGCTTTCTTT. Filled out from reference TRBV5-4 and TRBJ1-1, the complete variable domain reads ETGVTQSPTHLIKTRGQQVTLRCSSQSGHNTVSWYQQALGQGPQFIFQYYREEENGRGNFPPRFSGLQFPNYSSELNVNALELDDSALYLCASSLRSSTEAFFGQGTRLTVV.

J is TRBJ2-1 and V is TRBV5-6, with a tentative D call TRBD2 (6 bases). CDR1 and CDR2 from the germline V gene are SGHDT and YYEEEE. V lost 4 bases and J lost 7, with 24 bases in between. The CDR3 is 17 residues long. The CDR3 nucleotides are TGTGCCAGCAGCAGCGGCGGCGGGATTGGTCCCTGGAATGAGCAGTTCTTC. It encodes CASSSGGGIGPWNEQFF.

V usage is TRBV27 and J usage is TRBJ1-2; 7 bases match TRBD1. Germline values: CDR1 MNHEY, CDR2 SMNVEV (reference sequence). The CDR3 has 15 residues. The V segment lost 5 bases and the J segment 0 bases; nucleotides outside the gene matches: 6. As DNA, the CDR3 is TGTGCCAGCAGTAAGACAGGGTCAGCTAACTATGGCTACACCTTC. Protein: CASSKTGSANYGYTF.

The rearrangement links TRBV28 to TRBJ2-7; 9 bases fit TRBD1. Looked up from germline, CDR1 is MDHEN and CDR2 is SYDVKM. CDR3 length: 15 amino acids. Germline trimming cut 4 bases from V and 2 bases from J; bases unmatched to any gene: 6. CDR3 residues: CASSWAGTGTYEQYF. The CDR3 DNA reads as TGTGCCAGCAGTTGGGCCGGGACAGGGACCTACGAGCAGTACTTC.